This T cell receptor (beta chain) was recovered during a study of blood T cell repertoires in COVID-19. In the original processing: Reference gene primer amplification in the assay estimated nucleated cell counts. Method: immunoSEQ multiplex PCR; TCRdb's copy keeps in-frame clones and lacks some. That table gives V, J and clone size, and the DNA gave D and trimming. The data contain approximately 170,000 clones, about 92% of them singletons. Trimming removed 2 bases at V and 4 bases at J, with 8 bases between. CDR3 length: 13 residues. CDR1 is ENHRY, CDR2 SYGVKD, per germline. Sequencing was done on a sample of peripheral blood. This TCR came from a man in his 60s with active or convalescent COVID-19. The chain recombines TRBV10-3 with TRBJ1-1, with a weak D call TRBD1 (5 bases). CDR3 protein: CAISEQGGTEAFF. For the CDR3, the DNA is TGTGCCATCAGTGAGCAGGGCGGCACTGAAGCTTTCTTT.